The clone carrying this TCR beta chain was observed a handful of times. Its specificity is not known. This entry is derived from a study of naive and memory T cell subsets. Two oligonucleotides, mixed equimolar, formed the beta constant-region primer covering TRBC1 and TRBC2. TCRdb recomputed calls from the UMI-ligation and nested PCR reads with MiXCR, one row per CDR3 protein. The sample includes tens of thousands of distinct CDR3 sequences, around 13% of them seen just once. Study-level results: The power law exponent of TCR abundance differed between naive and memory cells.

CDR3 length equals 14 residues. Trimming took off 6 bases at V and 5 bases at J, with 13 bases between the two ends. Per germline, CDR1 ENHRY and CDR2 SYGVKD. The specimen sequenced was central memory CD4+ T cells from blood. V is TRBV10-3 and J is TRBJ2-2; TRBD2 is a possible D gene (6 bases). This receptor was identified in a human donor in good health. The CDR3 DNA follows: TGTGCCATCAGGCCCGGAGGGTTGACCGGGGAGCTGTTTTTT. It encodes CAIRPGGLTGELFF.